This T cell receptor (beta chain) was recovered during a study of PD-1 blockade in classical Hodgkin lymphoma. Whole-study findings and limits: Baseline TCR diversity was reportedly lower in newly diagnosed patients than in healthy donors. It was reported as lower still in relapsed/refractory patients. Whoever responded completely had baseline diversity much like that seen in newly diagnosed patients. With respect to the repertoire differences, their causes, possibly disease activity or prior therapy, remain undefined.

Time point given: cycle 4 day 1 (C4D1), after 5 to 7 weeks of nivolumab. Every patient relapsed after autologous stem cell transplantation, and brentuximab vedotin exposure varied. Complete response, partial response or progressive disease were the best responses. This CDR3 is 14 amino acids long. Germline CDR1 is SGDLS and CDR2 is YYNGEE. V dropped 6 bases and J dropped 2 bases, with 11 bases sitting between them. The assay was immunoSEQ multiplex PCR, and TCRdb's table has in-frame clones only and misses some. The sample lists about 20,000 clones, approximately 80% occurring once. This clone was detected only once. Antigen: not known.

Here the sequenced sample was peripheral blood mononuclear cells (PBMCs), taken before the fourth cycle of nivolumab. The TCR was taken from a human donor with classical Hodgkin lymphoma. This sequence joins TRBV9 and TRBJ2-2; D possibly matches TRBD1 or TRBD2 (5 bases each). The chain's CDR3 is CASKKGRNTGELFF. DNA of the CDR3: TGTGCCAGCAAGAAGGGACGCAACACCGGGGAGCTGTTTTTT.